This TCR beta chain was recorded in a study of T cell responses to AZD1222 COVID-19 vaccine. Study-wide findings and caveats: Targets within unmutated variant regions were reportedly found for nearly half of spike-specific TCRs. Donors skewed white British and female; clonal diversity was possibly underestimated. It was only six AZD1222 recipients who were seropositive at baseline. Spike was spanned by vaccine-associated CD4 TCRs, with dominance at 160-218 and 743-854.

The table came from immunoSEQ multiplex PCR; TCRdb's copy has only in-frame clones and leaves some out. Of about 120,000 clones in the sample, approximately 90% were seen once. Concerning this clone itself: The target antigen is unknown.

The ends were cut back, 10 bases at V and 5 bases at J, with 11 bases in the middle. The CDR3 runs 12 residues. Germline lookup yields CDR1 MNHEY and CDR2 SVGAGI. The chain has TRBV6-5 and TRBJ2-2; D is unresolved. The sequences come from peripheral blood, collected on day 0 of AZD1222 vaccination. The origin of this receptor is an adult in good health. The CDR3 protein is CATRTLTGELFF. The CDR3 nucleotides read TGTGCCACCCGTACCCTGACCGGGGAGCTGTTTTTT.